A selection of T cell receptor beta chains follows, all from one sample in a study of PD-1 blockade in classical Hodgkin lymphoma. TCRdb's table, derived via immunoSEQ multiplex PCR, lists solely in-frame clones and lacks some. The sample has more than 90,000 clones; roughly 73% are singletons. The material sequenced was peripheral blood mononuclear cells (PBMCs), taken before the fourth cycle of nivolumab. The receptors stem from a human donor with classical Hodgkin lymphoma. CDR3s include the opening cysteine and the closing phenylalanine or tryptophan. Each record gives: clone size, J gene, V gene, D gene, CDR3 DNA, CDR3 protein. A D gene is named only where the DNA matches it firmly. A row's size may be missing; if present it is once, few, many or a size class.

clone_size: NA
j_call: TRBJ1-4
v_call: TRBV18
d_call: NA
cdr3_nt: TGTGCCAGCTCACCGGAGGGGATTCGGGAAAAACTGTTTTTT
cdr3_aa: CASSPEGIREKLFF

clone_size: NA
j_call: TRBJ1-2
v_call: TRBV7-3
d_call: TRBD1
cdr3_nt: TGTGCCAGCAGCCCCCAGGGGGGAAATGGCTACACCTTC
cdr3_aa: CASSPQGGNGYTF

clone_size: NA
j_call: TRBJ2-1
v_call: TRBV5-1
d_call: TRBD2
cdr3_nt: TGCGCCAGCAGCTTGGGGATAGCGGGGGATGAGCAGTTCTTC
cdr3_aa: CASSLGIAGDEQFF

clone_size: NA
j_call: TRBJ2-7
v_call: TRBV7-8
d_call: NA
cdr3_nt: TGTGCCAGCAGCCTTGGACTATTCCAATCCTACGAGCAGTACTTC
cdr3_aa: CASSLGLFQSYEQYF

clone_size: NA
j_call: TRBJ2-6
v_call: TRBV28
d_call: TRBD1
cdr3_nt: TGTGCCAGCAAGGGGACAGCCCGCGTCCTGACTTTC
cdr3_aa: CASKGTARVLTF

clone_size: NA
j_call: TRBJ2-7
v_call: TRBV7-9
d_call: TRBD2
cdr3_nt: TGTGCCAGCAGCACCCGAAGCGGGAACTACGAGCAGTACTTC
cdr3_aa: CASSTRSGNYEQYF

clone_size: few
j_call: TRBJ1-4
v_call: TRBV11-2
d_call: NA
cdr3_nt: TGTGCCAGCAGCTTAGATCGGGGAACTAATGAAAAACTGTTTTTT
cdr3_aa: CASSLDRGTNEKLFF

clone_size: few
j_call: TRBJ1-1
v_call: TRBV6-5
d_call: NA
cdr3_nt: TGTGCCAGCAGGAGGCAGGGGGAAGCTTTCTTT
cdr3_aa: CASRRQGEAFF

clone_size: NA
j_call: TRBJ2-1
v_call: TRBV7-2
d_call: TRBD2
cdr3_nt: TGTGCCAGCAGCTTACCCCAGCGGGGGGTTAATGAGCAGTTCTTC
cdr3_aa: CASSLPQRGVNEQFF

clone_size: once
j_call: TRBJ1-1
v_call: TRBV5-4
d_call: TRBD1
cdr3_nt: TGTGCCAGCAGCTCTGATACCTATACAGGGGGGACTGAAGCTTTCTTT
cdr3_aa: CASSSDTYTGGTEAFF

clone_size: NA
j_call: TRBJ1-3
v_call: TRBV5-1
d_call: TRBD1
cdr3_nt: TGCGCCAGCAGCTCGACAGGGGTGGCCGGAAACACCATATATTTT
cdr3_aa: CASSSTGVAGNTIYF

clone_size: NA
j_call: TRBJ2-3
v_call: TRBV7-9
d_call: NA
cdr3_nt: TGTGCCAGCAGCTTACAGTATTTT
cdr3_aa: CASSLQYF

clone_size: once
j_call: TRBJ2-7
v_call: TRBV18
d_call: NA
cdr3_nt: TGTGCCAGCTCACCAATCGGCAGGGGAAGGTACGAGCAGTACTTC
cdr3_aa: CASSPIGRGRYEQYF

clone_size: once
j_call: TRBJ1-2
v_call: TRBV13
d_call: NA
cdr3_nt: TGTGCCAGCAGCTTAACAGGCTGGAACTATGGCTACACCTTC
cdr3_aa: CASSLTGWNYGYTF

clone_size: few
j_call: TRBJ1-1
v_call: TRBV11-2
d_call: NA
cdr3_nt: TGTGCCAGCGTCCTACGGAGGAACACTGAAGCTTTCTTT
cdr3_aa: CASVLRRNTEAFF

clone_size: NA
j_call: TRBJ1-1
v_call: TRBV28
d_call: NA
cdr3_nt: TGTGCCAGCGGGGCAGATTTGAACACTGAAGCTTTCTTT
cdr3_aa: CASGADLNTEAFF

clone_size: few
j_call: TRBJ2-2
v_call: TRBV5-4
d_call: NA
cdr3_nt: TGTGCCAGCAGCTTCGCCCTATTAGCGGACACCGGGGAGCTGTTTTTT
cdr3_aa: CASSFALLADTGELFF

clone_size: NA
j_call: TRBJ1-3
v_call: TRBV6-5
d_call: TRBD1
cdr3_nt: TGTGCCAGCAGCCCGGGACAGGGCTCTGGAAACACCATATATTTT
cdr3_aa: CASSPGQGSGNTIYF

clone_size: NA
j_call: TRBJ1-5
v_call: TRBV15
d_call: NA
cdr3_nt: TGTGCCACCGGTCAGGGTCTAAGCAATCAGCCCCAGCATTTT
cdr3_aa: CATGQGLSNQPQHF

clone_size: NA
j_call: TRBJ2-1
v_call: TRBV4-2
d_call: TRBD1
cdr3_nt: TGTGCCAGCAGCCAAGACTACAGGGGTAATGAGCAGTTCTTC
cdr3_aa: CASSQDYRGNEQFF

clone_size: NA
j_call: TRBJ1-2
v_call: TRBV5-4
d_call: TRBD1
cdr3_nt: TGTGCCAGCAGAGGGACAGGGATTGGGTTCTATGGCTACACCTTC
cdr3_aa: CASRGTGIGFYGYTF